The entry below gives a single T cell receptor (beta chain) sequence along with its context. The CDR3 is made up of 17 amino acids. V shed 5 bases and J 2 bases; nucleotides not matched to a gene: 12. Germline CDR1 SGHTA, CDR2 FQGNSA. The sample belongs to a study of cytomegalovirus exposure and HLA in healthy donors. 60 Vbeta and 13 Jbeta primers were used in PCR. As handled by the study authors: It was a later analysis that counted 75 million to 90 million unique TCR beta chains, of which around 11 million were shared. TCRdb's table, derived via immunoSEQ multiplex PCR, lists solely in-frame clones and lacks some. Clone size and the V and J calls come from that table; the DNA yielded D and trimming. The repertoire table contains roughly 41,000 clones.

V and J are TRBV7-2 and TRBJ2-4, with TRBD1 matching over 7 bases. The material sequenced was PBMCs. The sequence derives from a woman in her forties in good health and CMV-seronegative. CDR3 region: CASSTRDRANTKNIQYF. The CDR3, as DNA: TGTGCCAGCAGCACCCGAGACAGGGCAAATACCAAAAACATTCAGTACTTC.